This T cell receptor (beta chain) was sequenced for a study of control samples from healthy donors and cancer patients. The data were produced by immunoSEQ multiplex PCR, yet TCRdb's version contains in-frame clones alone and is incomplete. The sample yields about 220,000 clones, about 94% seen once. Between the trimmed V and J ends, which lost 4 bases and 9 bases, there was a span of 17 bases. The CDR3 extends over 14 amino acids. Germline V gene data show CDR1 as SGHRS and CDR2 as YFSETQ. The rearrangement joins TRBV5-1 to TRBJ1-5, with D maybe TRBD1 (5 bases). What was sequenced was blood. The receptor comes from a man aged 45-65 years in good health. CDR3 sequence: CASSPGTAVGPQHF. CDR3 nucleotide sequence: TGCGCCAGCAGCCCAGGGACGGCCGTGGGGCCCCAGCATTTT.